The T cell receptor beta chain under discussion was sequenced for a study of blood T cell repertoires in COVID-19. The CDR3 spans 13 residues. The V end lost 3 bases, the J end lost 0 bases, and 5 bases lay between the germline ends. Germline CDR1 and CDR2: LNHDA and SQIVND (reference sequence). Assay: immunoSEQ multiplex PCR; the TCRdb copy retains only in-frame clones and omits some. Altogether fewer than 120,000 clones are present, approximately 85% being singletons, with the ten largest covering approximately 17%. This clone was observed once. The chain uses TRBV19 and TRBJ1-1; no clear D. This clonotype was sampled from a woman between 55 and 75 years old with acute or convalescent COVID-19. The sequenced material came from peripheral blood. CDR3: CASSIEMNTEAFF. Written as DNA, the CDR3 is TGTGCCAGTAGTATCGAGATGAACACTGAAGCTTTCTTT.